Sample share makes the clone carrying this TCR beta chain medium-sized. Its target is unknown. In a library made to pick up alpha chains, this beta chain is a stray read with a size that means little. TCRdb redid the calling of the 5' RACE reads with MiXCR, one entry per CDR3 protein. The table lists nearly 10,000 distinct CDR3 sequences, under 4% of them singletons. The time point: blood taken at disease recurrence. The sequenced material consisted of unsorted whole RNA from tumor, nontumor lung or frozen PBMC. The sample comes from a study of spatial heterogeneity in lung cancer. Study-level background: The cohort: 65 to 80 early-stage, untreated non-small cell lung cancer patients. First recurrence occurred after a median of around 400 days, and some blood samples were drawn at disease recurrence. Among detected sequences, beta-chain ones consistently exceeded alpha-chain ones in number.

Study-wide results and caveats: Tumor TCRs that were ubiquitous and expanded showed up in blood more at resection than follow-up.

The CDR3 extends over 13 amino acids. Germline CDR1 is SGHRS and CDR2 is YFSETQ. The V gene lost 0 bases and the J gene lost 6 bases, with 8 bases spanning the gap. The starting material was PBMCs, obtained at recurrence. This TCR was sampled from a female donor with early-stage non-small cell lung cancer. The genes are TRBV5-1 and TRBJ2-3; a possible D gene is TRBD2 (5 bases). The CDR3 here is CASSLAGVDTQYF. Written as DNA, the CDR3 is TGCGCCAGCAGCTTGGCCGGGGTGGATACGCAGTATTTT.